What follows describes a single T cell receptor beta chain. No antigen is known for it. This specimen belongs to a study of blood T cells in healthy people across ages. PCR was performed a second time for about 6 to 11 cycles using a sample-barcoded 5' primer and a J-beta primer mix. All cDNA molecules were each tagged by a template-switch adaptor with 12 random nucleotides. TCRdb used MiXCR to reprocess the 5' RACE reads, holding one entry per CDR3 protein. The sample has around 800,000 distinct CDR3 sequences; about a quarter are singletons. Study results and limitations: Donor CMV status was unknown, possibly confounding expanded clonotype changes.

Germline V gene sequence: CDR1 KGHDR, CDR2 SFDVKD. CDR3 size: 12 residues. The V end was cut by 3 bases, the J end by 2 bases, with 3 bases between. A further study also used this sample, focusing on T cells of mothers and their children. That paper notes: Mothers yielded over 8 million CDR3 reads, children some 3 million each.

Sequencing used blood. The source is a boy younger than 18 in good health. V gene TRBV24-1 combines with J gene TRBJ2-5; D is unclear. The chain's CDR3 is CATSDTQETQYF. CDR3 in DNA: TGTGCCACCAGTGATACACAAGAGACCCAGTACTTC.